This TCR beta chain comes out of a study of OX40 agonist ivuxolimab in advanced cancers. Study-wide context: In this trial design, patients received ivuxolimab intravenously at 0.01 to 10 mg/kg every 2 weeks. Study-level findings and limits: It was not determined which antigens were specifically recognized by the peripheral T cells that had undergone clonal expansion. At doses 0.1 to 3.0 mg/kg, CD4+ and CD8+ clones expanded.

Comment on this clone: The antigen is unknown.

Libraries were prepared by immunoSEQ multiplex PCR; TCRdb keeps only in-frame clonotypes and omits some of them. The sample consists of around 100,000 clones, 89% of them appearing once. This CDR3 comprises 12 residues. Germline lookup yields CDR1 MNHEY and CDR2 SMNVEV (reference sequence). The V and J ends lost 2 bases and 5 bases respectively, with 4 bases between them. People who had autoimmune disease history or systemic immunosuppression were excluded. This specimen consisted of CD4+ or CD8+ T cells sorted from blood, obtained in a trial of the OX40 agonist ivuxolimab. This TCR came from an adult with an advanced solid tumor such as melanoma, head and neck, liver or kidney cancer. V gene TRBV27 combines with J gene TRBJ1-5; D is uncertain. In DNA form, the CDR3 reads TGTGCCAGCAGTTTAAGGGATCAGCCCCAGCATTTT. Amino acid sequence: CASSLRDQPQHF.